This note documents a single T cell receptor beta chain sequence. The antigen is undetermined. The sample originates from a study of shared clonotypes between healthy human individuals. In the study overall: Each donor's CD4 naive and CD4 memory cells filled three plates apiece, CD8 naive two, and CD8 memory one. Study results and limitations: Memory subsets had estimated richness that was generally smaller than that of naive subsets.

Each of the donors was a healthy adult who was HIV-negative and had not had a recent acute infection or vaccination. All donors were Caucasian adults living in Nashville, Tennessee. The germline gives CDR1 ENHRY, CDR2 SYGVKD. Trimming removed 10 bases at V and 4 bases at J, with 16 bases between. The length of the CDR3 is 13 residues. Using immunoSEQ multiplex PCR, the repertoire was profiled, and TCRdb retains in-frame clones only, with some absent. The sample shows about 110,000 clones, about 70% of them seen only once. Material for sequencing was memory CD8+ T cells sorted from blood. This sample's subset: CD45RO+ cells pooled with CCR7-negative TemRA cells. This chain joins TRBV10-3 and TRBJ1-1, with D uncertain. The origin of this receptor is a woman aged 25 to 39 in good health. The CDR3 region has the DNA TGTGCCACAGGCAGGACTTCGAGCACTGAAGCTTTCTTT. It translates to CATGRTSSTEAFF.